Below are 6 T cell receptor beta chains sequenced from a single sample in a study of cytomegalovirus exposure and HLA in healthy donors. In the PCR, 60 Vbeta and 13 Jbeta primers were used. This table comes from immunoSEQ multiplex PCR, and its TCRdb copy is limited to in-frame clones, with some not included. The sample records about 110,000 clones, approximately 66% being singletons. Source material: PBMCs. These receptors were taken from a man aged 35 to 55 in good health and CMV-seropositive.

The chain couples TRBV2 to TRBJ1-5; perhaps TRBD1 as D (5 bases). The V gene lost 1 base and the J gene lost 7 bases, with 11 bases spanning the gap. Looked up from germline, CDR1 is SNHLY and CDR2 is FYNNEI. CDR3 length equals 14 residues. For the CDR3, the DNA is TGTGCCAGCAGTGAAGGCCAGGGCTGGCAGCCCCAGCATTTT. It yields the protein CASSEGQGWQPQHF.

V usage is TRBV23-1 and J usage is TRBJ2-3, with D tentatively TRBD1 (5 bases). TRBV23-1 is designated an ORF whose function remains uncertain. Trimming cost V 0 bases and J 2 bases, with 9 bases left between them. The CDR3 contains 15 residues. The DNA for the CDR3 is TGCGCCAGCAGTCAATCGGAGACAGACACAGATACGCAGTATTTT. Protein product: CASSQSETDTDTQYF.

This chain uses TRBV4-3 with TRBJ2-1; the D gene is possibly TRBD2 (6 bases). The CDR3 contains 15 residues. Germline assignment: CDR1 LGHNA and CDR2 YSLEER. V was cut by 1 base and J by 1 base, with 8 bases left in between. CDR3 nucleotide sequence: TGCGCCAGCAGCCAAGTAGCGGAGTCCTACAATGAGCAGTTCTTC. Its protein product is CASSQVAESYNEQFF.

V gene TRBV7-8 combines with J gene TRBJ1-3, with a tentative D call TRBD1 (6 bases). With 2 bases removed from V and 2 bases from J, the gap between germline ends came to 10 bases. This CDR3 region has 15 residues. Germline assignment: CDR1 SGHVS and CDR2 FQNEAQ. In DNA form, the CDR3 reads TGTGCCAGCAGCTTATCGACAGGCCCTGGAAACACCATATATTTT. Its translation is CASSLSTGPGNTIYF.

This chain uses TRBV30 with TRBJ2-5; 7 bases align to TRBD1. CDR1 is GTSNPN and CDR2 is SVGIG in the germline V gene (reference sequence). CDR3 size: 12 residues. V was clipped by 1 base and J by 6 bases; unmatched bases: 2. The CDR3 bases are TGTGCCTGGAGTGCGACAGGGAAGACCCAGTACTTC. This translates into CAWSATGKTQYF.

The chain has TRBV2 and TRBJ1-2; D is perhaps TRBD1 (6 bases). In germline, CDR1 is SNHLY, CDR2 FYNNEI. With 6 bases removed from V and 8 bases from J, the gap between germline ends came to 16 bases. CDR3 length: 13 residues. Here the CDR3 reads CASSRDRQWGYTF. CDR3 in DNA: TGTGCCAGCAGCCGCGACAGGCAATGGGGCTACACCTTC.